Presented here are 14 T cell receptor beta chains from one specimen sequenced in a study of vaccination and CD4 T cells after COVID-19 (dated by TCRdb to 2021 to 2024). The sample's treatment or condition label is to be understood as: approximately 10-day PBMC culture with coronavirus spike peptide pools or control peptides (ViraFEST assay). No antigens are known for them. The library relied on PCR. The sequencer was an Illumina iSeq 100. DNA from cultured CD4+ T cells underwent TCR sequencing with the Oncomine TCR Beta short-read assay at the Johns Hopkins FTIC core. The raw public reads went through TCRdb reprocessing: fastp at Q25, MiXCR clone calling, in-frame beta chains kept. CDR3 protein sequences are deduplicated, and each keeps its most common genes and DNA. The sample table holds around 10,000 distinct CDR3 sequences, of which about half were seen once. More than 8.5% of the sample is taken by the ten largest.

Sequenced sample: CD4+ T cells from blood, cultured in vitro. The receptor set was obtained from a human donor who had recovered from COVID-19.

This clonotype is labeled medium-sized. The chain carries TRBV6-2 or TRBV6-3 and TRBJ2-5; D unclear. Germline CDR1 MNHEY, CDR2 SVGEGT. The CDR3 covers 15 residues. V was pared by 2 bases and J by 0 bases, with 10 bases between. DNA for the CDR3: TGTGCCAGCAGTTACGGCACCTCGTACCAAGAGACCCAGTACTTC. It encodes CASSYGTSYQETQYF.

This clonotype was picked up one time. This chain uses TRBV9 with TRBJ1-2, with a tentative D call TRBD1 (5 bases). Germline V gene sequence: CDR1 SGDLS, CDR2 YYNGEE. This CDR3 is 14 amino acids long. The V end was cut by 7 bases, the J end by 2 bases, with 15 bases between. The CDR3 region is CASRSGVSNYGYTF. The CDR3, as DNA: TGTGCCAGCCGGTCGGGGGTTAGCAACTATGGCTACACCTTC.

The rearrangement joins TRBV19 to TRBJ1-1; D unresolved. This CDR3 has 14 amino acids. Germline CDR1 LNHDA, CDR2 SQIVND (reference sequence). V lost 4 bases and J lost 10, with 19 bases in between. CDR3 DNA: TGTGCCAGTAGTAATGCGGTAAACACACCGCCAGCTTTCTTT. Residues: CASSNAVNTPPAFF.

V and J are TRBV27 and TRBJ2-1; 10 nucleotides align to TRBD2. Trimming removed 1 base from V and 4 bases from J; junction bases left unmatched: 4. Germline V gives CDR1 MNHEY, CDR2 SMNVEV (reference sequence). CDR3 length: 16 amino acids. CDR3 nucleotide sequence: TGTGCCAGCAGTTTATTTGCTAGCGGGGGTTACAATGAGCAGTTCTTC. It codes for CASSLFASGGYNEQFF.

V gene TRBV7-2 combines with J gene TRBJ2-5, with D perhaps matching TRBD1 or TRBD2 (5 bases each). In germline, CDR1 is SGHTA, CDR2 FQGNSA. V lost 0 bases and J lost 1, with 6 bases in between. CDR3 length equals 14 residues. The CDR3 DNA reads as TGTGCCAGCAGCTTAGCGGGGGTCCAAGAGACCCAGTACTTC. It translates to CASSLAGVQETQYF.

The chain combines TRBV6-2 or TRBV6-3 with TRBJ2-4, with TRBD1 as a possible D gene (6 bases). This CDR3 spans 17 amino acids. The V and J ends lost 6 bases and 7 bases respectively, with 25 bases between them. Germline V gives CDR1 MNHEY, CDR2 SVGEGT. For the CDR3, the DNA is TGTGCCAGCAGGCCAAACAGGGCTGGCTGGGTCCGGAACATTCAGTACTTC. It yields the protein CASRPNRAGWVRNIQYF.

The V call is TRBV27, the J call TRBJ2-5; possibly TRBD2 for D (6 bases). The CDR3 is 12 residues long. Trimming left V 3 bases short and J 5 bases short, with 7 bases between. Germline V gives CDR1 MNHEY, CDR2 SMNVEV (reference sequence). The CDR3 sequence: CASSFGGETQYF. The DNA for the CDR3 is TGTGCCAGCAGTTTTGGGGGGGAGACCCAGTACTTC.

The chain joins TRBV19 to TRBJ1-5; tentatively, D is TRBD1 (6 bases). V shed 10 bases and J shed 0 bases, with 16 bases lying between them. CDR3 length: 15 amino acids. Looked up from germline, CDR1 is LNHDA and CDR2 is SQIVND (reference sequence). The chain's CDR3 is CATANRAASNQPQHF. The CDR3 nucleotides are TGTGCCACAGCTAACAGGGCCGCTAGCAATCAGCCCCAGCATTTT.

Only a few counts were recorded for this clonotype. The V call is TRBV10-1, the J call TRBJ1-1, with TRBD1 identical over 9 bases. V lost 1 base to trimming and J lost 11 bases; unmatched junction nucleotides: 11. Looked up from germline, CDR1 is WNHNN and CDR2 is SYGVQD (reference sequence). The CDR3 totals 15 residues. The CDR3 sequence: CASSEWVGTGSKAFF. CDR3 sequence (DNA): TGCGCCAGCAGTGAGTGGGTTGGGACAGGGAGTAAGGCTTTCTTT.

The chain has TRBV20-1 and TRBJ1-2; a weak D match, TRBD1 (6 bases). Trimming took off 0 bases at V and 7 bases at J, with 18 bases between the two ends. CDR1 is DFQATT, CDR2 SNEGSKA, per germline (reference sequence). CDR3 length equals 15 residues. This CDR3 reads CSARDAVQSRGGYTF. The DNA of the CDR3 is TGCAGTGCTAGAGATGCTGTACAGTCCAGGGGTGGCTACACCTTC.

This chain links TRBV12-3 or TRBV12-4 with TRBJ1-6; possible D gene TRBD1, 5 bases. The CDR3 is 15 amino acids. With 5 bases removed from V and 5 bases from J, the gap between germline ends came to 13 bases. The CDR3 DNA sequence: TGTGCCAGCAGTATGGGGGGGAATAATAATTCACCCCTCCACTTT. Translated: CASSMGGNNNSPLHF.

The chain couples TRBV6-2 or TRBV6-3 to TRBJ1-5, with TRBD1 identical over 9 bases. CDR3 size: 16 residues. V gave up 6 bases and J gave up 1 base; unmatched junction bases: 7. Germline CDR1 MNHEY, CDR2 SVGEGT. The CDR3 DNA sequence: TGTGCCAGCAGAAAGACGGGACAGGGAAGCAATCAGCCCCAGCATTTT. It yields the protein CASRKTGQGSNQPQHF.

This clonotype was seen once. V gene TRBV6-1 combines with J gene TRBJ1-5; D uncertain. This CDR3 spans 12 amino acids. The V and J ends lost 4 bases and 9 bases respectively, with 10 bases between them. The V gene's germline CDR1 is MNHNS and CDR2 SASEGT. CDR3: CASSVAGGPQHF. The CDR3 DNA is TGTGCCAGCAGTGTCGCGGGCGGGCCCCAGCATTTT.

J is TRBJ2-3 and V is TRBV4-3; 12 bases match TRBD2. The germline gives CDR1 LGHNA, CDR2 YSLEER. V shed 4 bases, J shed 8 bases, and the junction held 7 bases outside the gene matches. The CDR3 extends over 15 amino acids. CDR3 sequence: CASSLSSGGAATQYF. As DNA, the CDR3 is TGCGCCAGCAGCCTCTCTAGCGGGGGGGCCGCTACGCAGTATTTT.